This TCR beta chain is from a study of cytomegalovirus exposure and HLA in healthy donors. PCR used 60 Vbeta primers and 13 Jbeta primers. Sequenced by immunoSEQ multiplex PCR; TCRdb stores in-frame clones only, minus some. This table holds 130,000 to 150,000 clones. About this clone: Its antigen is still unknown.

In germline, CDR1 is MNHEY, CDR2 SVGAGI. CDR3 size: 13 residues. Trimming took 6 bases from V and 5 from J, leaving 11 bases between them. General study findings and limits: The classifier, whose performance was assessed in both the original and validation cohorts, reportedly diagnosed cytomegalovirus status with high specificity and sensitivity. The productive fraction for most TCR beta V segments was about 87% or about 30% in an earlier analysis. Likely technical artifact: a cluster of highly shared sequence variants.

J is TRBJ1-5 and V is TRBV6-5, with a weak D call TRBD1 (5 bases). The clonotype comes from a male donor in good health and CMV-seronegative. The source material was PBMCs. CDR3 bases: TGTGCCAGCAGCGGACGGGACTATCAGCCCCAGCATTTT. Protein product: CASSGRDYQPQHF.